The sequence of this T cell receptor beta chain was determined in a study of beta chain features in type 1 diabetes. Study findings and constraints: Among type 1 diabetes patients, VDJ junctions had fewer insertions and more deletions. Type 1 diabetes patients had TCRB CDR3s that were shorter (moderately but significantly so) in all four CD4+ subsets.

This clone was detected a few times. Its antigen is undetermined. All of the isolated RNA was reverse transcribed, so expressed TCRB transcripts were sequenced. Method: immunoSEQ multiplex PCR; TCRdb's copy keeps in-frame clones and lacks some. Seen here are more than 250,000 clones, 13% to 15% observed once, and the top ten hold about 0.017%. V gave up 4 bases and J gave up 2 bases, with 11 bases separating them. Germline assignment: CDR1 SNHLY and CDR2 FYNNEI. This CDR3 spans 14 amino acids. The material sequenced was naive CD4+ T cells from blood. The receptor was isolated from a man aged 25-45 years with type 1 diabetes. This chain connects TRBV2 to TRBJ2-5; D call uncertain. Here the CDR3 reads CASSGLSKQETQYF. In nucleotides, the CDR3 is TGTGCCAGCAGTGGACTGTCAAAGCAAGAGACCCAGTACTTC.